This TCR beta chain originates from a study of cytomegalovirus exposure and HLA in healthy donors. Findings of the study overall: Later analysis reportedly placed an Asian-associated ancestry cluster below the roughly 640-donor mean in N-insertions. TCR beta chains numbering approximately 150 were designated cytomegalovirus-associated. Most likely, a cluster of highly shared sequence variants arose as a sequencing artifact. Later genetic work tied a missense DCLRE1C variant to beta-chain V and J trimming.

The CDR3 sequence is 16 residues long. The V segment lost 3 bases and the J segment 4 bases; nucleotides outside the gene matches: 10. Germline V CDR1 and CDR2: MNHEY, SVGAGI. PCR amplification relied on 60 Vbeta primers (plus 13 Jbeta primers). Sequencing used immunoSEQ multiplex PCR; TCRdb keeps in-frame clones, though not all of them. The top ten clones hold over 2% of a sample with 170,000 or so clones, around 77% of them seen once. This clone appeared a single time. What it recognizes is unknown. The receptor's source is a man in his 60s in good health and CMV-seronegative. The gene calls are TRBV6-5 and TRBJ2-7; TRBD1 aligns across 9 bases. Sequenced material: PBMCs. CDR3 protein: CASSYTTTGGRYEQYF. The CDR3 DNA reads TGTGCCAGCAGTTATACGACAACAGGGGGCAGGTACGAGCAGTACTTC.